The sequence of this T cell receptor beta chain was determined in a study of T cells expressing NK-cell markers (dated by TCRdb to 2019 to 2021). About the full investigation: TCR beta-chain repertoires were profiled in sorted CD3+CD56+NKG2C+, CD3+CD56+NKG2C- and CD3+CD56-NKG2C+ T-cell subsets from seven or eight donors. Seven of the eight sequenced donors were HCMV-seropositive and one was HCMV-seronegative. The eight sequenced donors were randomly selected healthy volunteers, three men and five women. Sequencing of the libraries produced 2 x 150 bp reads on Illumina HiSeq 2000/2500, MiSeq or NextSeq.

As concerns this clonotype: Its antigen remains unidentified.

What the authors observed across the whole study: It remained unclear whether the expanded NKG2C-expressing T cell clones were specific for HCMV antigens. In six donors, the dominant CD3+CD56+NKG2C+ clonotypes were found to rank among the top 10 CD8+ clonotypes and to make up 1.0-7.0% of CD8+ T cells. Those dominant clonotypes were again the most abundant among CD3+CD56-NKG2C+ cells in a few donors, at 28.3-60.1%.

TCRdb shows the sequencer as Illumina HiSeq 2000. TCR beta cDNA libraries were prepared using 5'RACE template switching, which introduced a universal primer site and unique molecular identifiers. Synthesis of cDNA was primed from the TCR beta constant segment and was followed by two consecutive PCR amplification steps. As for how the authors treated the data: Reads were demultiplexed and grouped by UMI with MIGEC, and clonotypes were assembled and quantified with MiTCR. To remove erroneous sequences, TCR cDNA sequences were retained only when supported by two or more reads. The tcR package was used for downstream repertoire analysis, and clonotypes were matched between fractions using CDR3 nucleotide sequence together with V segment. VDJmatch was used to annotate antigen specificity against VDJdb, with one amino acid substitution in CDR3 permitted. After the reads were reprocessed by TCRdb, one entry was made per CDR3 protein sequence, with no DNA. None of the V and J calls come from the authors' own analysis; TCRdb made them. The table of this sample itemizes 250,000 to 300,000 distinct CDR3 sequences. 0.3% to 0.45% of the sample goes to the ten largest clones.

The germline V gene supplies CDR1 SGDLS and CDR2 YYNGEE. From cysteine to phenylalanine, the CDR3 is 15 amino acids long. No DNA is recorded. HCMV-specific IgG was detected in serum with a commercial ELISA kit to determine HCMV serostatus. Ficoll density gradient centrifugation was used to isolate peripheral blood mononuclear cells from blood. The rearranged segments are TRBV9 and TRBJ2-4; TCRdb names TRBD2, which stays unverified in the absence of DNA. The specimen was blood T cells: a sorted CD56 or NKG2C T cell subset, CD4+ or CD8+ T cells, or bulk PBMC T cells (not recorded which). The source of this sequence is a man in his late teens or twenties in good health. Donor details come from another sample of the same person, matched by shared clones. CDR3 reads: CASSGGPLAKNIQYF. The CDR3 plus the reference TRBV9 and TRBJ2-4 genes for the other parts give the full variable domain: DSGVTQTPKHLITATGQRVTLRCSPRSGDLSVYWYQQSLDQGLQFLIQYYNGEERAKGNILERFSAQQFPDLHSELNLSSLELGDSALYFCASSGGPLAKNIQYFGAGTRLSVL.